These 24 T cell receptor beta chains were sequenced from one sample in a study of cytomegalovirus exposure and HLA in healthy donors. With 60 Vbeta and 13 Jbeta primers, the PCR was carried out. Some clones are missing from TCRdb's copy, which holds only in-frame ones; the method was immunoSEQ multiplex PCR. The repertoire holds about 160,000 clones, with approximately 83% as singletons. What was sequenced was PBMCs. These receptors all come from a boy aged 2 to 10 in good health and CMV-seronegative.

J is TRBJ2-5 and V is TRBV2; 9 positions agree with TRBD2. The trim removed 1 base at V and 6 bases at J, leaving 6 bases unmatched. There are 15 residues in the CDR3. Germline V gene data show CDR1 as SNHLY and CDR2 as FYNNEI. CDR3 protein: CASSEGRAGGQTQYF. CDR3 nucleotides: TGTGCCAGCAGTGAAGGCCGAGCGGGGGGTCAGACCCAGTACTTC. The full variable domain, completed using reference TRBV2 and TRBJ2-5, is EPEVTQTPSHQVTQMGQEVILRCVPISNHLYFYWYRQILGQKVEFLVSFYNNEISEKSEIFDDQFSVERPDGSNFTLKIRSTKLEDSAMYFCASSEGRAGGQTQYFGPGTRLLVL.

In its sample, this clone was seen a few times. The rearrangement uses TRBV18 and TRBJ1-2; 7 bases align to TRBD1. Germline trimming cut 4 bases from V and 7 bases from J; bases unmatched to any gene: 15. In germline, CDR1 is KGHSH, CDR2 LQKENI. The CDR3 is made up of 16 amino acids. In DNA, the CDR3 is TGTGCCAGCTCACGTAATCTCGACAGGGACGTCTTTGGCTACACCTTC. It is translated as CASSRNLDRDVFGYTF. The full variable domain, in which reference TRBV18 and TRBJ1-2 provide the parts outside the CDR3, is NAGVMQNPRHLVRRRGQEARLRCSPMKGHSHVYWYRQLPEEGLKFMVYLQKENIIDESGMPKERFSAEFPKEGPSILRIQQVVRGDSAAYFCASSRNLDRDVFGYTFGSGTRLTVV.

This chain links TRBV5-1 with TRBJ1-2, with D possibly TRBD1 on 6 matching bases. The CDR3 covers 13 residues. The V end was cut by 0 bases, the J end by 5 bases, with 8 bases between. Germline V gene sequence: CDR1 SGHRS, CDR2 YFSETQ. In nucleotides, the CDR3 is TGCGCCAGCAGCTTGGACAGGGTATATGGCTACACCTTC. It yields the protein CASSLDRVYGYTF.

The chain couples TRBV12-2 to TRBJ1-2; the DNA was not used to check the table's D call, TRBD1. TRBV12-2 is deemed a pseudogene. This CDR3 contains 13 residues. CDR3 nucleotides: TGTGCAAGTCGCTTAGCGAAGGGGTATGGCTACACCTTC. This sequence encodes CASRLAKGYGYTF.

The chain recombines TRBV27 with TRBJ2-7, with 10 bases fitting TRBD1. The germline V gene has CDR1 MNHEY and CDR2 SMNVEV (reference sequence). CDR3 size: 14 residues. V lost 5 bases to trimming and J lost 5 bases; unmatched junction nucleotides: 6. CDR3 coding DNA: TGTGCCAGCAGTCCTGGACAGGGGGGGAACGAGCAGTACTTC. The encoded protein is CASSPGQGGNEQYF.

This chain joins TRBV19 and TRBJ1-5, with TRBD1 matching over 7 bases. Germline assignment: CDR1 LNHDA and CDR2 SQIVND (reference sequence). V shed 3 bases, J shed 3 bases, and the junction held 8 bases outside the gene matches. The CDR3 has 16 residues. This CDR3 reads CASSIRRDSSNQPQHF. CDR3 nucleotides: TGTGCCAGTAGTATTAGACGGGACAGCTCCAATCAGCCCCAGCATTTT.

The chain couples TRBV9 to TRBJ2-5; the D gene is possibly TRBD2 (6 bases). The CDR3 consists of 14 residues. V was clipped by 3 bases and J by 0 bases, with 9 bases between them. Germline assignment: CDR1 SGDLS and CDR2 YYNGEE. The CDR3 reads CASSEGTYQETQYF. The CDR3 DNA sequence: TGTGCCAGCAGCGAGGGGACTTACCAAGAGACCCAGTACTTC.

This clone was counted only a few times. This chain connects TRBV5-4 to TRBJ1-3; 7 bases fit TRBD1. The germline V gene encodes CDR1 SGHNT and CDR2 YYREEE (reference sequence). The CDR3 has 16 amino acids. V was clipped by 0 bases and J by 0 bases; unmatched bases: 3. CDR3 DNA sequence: TGTGCCAGCAGCTTGGGGGACAGATTCTCTGGAAACACCATATATTTT. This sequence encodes CASSLGDRFSGNTIYF. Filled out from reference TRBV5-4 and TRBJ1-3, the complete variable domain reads ETGVTQSPTHLIKTRGQQVTLRCSSQSGHNTVSWYQQALGQGPQFIFQYYREEENGRGNFPPRFSGLQFPNYSSELNVNALELDDSALYLCASSLGDRFSGNTIYFGEGSWLTVV.

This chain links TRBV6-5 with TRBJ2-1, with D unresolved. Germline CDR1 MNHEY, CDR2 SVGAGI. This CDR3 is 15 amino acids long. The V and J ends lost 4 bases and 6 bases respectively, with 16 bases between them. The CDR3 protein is CASSFRPPRGNEQFF. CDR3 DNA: TGTGCCAGCAGTTTTAGACCCCCCCGAGGCAATGAGCAGTTCTTC.

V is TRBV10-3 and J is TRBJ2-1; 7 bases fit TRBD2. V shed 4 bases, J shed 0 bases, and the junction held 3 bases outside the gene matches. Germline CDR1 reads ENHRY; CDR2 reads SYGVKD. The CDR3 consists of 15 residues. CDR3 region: CAISGGGSSYNEQFF. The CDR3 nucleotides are TGTGCCATCAGTGGGGGAGGGAGCTCCTACAATGAGCAGTTCTTC.

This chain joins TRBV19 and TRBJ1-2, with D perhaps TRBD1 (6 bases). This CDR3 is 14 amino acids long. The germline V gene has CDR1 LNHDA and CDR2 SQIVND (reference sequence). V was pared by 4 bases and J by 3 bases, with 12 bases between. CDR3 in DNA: TGTGCCAGTAGTAGACAGGCCCGTGACTATGGCTACACCTTC. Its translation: CASSRQARDYGYTF.

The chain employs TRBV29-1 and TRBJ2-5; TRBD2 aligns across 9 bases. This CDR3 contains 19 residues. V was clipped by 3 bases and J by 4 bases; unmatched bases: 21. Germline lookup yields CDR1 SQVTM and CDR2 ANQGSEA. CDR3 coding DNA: TGCAGCGTTGACGGGCTCCGAGTAGCGGGGGCGTCCAGAGGAGAGACCCAGTACTTC. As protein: CSVDGLRVAGASRGETQYF. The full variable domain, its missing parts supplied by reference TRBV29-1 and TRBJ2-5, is SAVISQKPSRDICQRGTSLTIQCQVDSQVTMMFWYRQQPGQSLTLIATANQGSEATYESGFVIDKFPISRPNLTFSTLTVSNMSPEDSSIYLCSVDGLRVAGASRGETQYFGPGTRLLVL.

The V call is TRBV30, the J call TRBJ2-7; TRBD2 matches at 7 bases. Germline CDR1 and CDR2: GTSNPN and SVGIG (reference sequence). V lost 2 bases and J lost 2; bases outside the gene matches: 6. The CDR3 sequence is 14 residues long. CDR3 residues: CAWSIASGPYEQYF. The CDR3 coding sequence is TGTGCCTGGAGTATCGCTAGCGGTCCCTACGAGCAGTACTTC.

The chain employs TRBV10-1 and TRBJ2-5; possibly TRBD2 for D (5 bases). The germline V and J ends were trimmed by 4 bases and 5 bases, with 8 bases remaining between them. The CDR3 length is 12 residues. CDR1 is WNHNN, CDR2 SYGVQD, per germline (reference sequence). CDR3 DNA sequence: TGCGCCAGCAGTGCCCGCGGGGAGACCCAGTACTTC. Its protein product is CASSARGETQYF.

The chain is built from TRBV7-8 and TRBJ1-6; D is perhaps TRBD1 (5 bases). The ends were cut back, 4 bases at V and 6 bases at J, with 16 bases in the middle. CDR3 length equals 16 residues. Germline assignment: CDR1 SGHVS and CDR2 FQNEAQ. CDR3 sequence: CASSSPVGAINSPLHF. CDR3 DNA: TGTGCCAGCAGCTCCCCGGTAGGGGCGATTAATTCACCCCTCCACTTT.

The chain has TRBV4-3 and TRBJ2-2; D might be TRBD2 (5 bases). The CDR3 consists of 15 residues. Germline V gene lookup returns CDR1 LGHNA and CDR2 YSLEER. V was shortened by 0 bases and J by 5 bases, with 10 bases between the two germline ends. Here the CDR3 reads CASSQDGRGTGELFF. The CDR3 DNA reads TGCGCCAGCAGCCAAGATGGTAGAGGGACCGGGGAGCTGTTTTTT.

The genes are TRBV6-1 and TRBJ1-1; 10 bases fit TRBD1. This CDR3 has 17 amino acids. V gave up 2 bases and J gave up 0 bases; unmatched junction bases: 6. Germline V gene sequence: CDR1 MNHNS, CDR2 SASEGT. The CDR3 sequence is CASSETPGQGLNTEAFF. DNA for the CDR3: TGTGCCAGCAGTGAAACCCCGGGACAGGGGTTGAACACTGAAGCTTTCTTT.

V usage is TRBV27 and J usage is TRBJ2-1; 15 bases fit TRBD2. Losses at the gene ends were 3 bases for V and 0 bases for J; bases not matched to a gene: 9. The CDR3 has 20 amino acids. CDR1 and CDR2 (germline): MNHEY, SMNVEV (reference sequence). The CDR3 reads CASSFYGLAGGSSSYNEQFF. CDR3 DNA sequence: TGTGCCAGCAGTTTTTACGGACTAGCGGGAGGGTCGAGCTCCTACAATGAGCAGTTCTTC.

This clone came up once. CDR3 sequence (DNA): TGTGCCAGCAGCTCCGGGACAGCTTTCTATGGCTACACCTTC. Its protein product is CASSSGTAFYGYTF. The V and J genes are TRBV6-5 and TRBJ1-2; TRBD1 matches at 7 bases. Germline CDR1 and CDR2: MNHEY and SVGAGI. The CDR3 is 14 amino acids. J lost 4 bases, V lost 6 bases, and 8 bases had no gene match.

The CDR3 here is CASSLSRGRDYGYTF. In DNA form, the CDR3 reads TGTGCCAGCAGTTTATCGCGGGGCAGGGATTATGGCTACACCTTC. The V gene is TRBV27, the J gene TRBJ1-2; possibly TRBD1 for D (5 bases). V lost 0 bases and J 5 bases, leaving 13 bases between the germline ends. Germline values: CDR1 MNHEY, CDR2 SMNVEV (reference sequence). The CDR3 runs to 15 residues.

CDR3 in DNA: TGTGCCAGCAGGCAGGGGAACACTGAAGCTTTCTTT. It translates to CASRQGNTEAFF. This chain uses TRBV13 with TRBJ1-1, with D perhaps TRBD1 (5 bases). The CDR3 consists of 12 residues. Germline V gene sequence: CDR1 PRHDT, CDR2 FYEKMQ (reference sequence). The V and J ends lost 6 bases and 1 base respectively, with 6 bases between them.

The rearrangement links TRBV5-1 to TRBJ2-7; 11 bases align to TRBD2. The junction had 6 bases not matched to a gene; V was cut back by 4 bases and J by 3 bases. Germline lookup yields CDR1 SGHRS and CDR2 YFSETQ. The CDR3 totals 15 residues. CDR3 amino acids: CASSQTSGTVYEQYF. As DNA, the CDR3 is TGCGCCAGCAGCCAGACTAGCGGGACGGTCTACGAGCAGTACTTC.

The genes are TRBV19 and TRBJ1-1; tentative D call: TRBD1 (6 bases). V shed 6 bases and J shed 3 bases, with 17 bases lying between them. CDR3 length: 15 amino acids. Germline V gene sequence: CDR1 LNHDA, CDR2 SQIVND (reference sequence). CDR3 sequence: CASSFRGWRDTEAFF. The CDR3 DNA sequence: TGTGCCAGTAGCTTCAGGGGCTGGCGAGACACTGAAGCTTTCTTT.

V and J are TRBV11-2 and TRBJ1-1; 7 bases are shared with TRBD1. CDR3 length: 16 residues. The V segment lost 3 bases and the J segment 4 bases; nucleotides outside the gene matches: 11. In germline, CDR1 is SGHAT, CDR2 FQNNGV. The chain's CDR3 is CASSFAGPRGSTEAFF. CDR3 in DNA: TGTGCCAGCAGCTTCGCTGGACCCAGGGGGTCCACTGAAGCTTTCTTT.